The rows below give T cell receptor beta chains drawn from one sample of a study of cytomegalovirus exposure and HLA in healthy donors. Profiling relied on immunoSEQ multiplex PCR, and the TCRdb table lists in-frame clones only, not all of them. The sample has roughly 180,000 clones; roughly 80% are singletons. The specimen sequenced was PBMCs. All receptors come from a man aged 25-45 years in good health and CMV-seronegative. CDR3s include the opening cysteine and the closing phenylalanine or tryptophan. Each record gives: J gene, D gene, V gene, clone size, CDR3 DNA, CDR3 protein. A D gene is named only where the DNA matches it firmly. Size is omitted from some rows. Given values are once, few, many or a class for expanded clones.

TRBJ2-7	.	TRBV2	.	TGTGCCAGCAGTGGGGCAGCGGCGGATGAGCAGTACTTC	CASSGAAADEQYF
TRBJ1-1	.	TRBV6-1	few	TGTGCCAGCATACGAACAGGGTTGGCCACTGAAGCTTTCTTT	CASIRTGLATEAFF
TRBJ2-7	.	TRBV11-2	.	TGTGCCAGCAGCTTAGATCGTAGCGTTGGATACGAGCAGTACTTC	CASSLDRSVGYEQYF
TRBJ2-3	TRBD2	TRBV2	.	TGTGCCAGCAGACTTGGTCGGCGGGGGGCAGATACGCAGTATTTT	CASRLGRRGADTQYF
TRBJ2-5	TRBD2	TRBV9	.	TGTGCCAGCAGCGGAAGGACTAGCGGGGGGGCCAGGGAGACCCAGTACTTC	CASSGRTSGGARETQYF
TRBJ1-4	.	TRBV19	.	TGTGCCTCAGCCCCCGCAGGGTTCTCTGAAAAACTGTTTTTT	CASAPAGFSEKLFF
TRBJ2-1	.	TRBV6-6	once	TGTGCCAGCAGTTACTCGGCTAGCGACTACTACAATGAGCAGTTCTTC	CASSYSASDYYNEQFF
TRBJ2-7	TRBD2	TRBV30	.	TGTGCCTGGAGTGTACTGGGGGGAGGGCCTTACGAGCAGTACTTC	CAWSVLGGGPYEQYF
TRBJ2-1	TRBD2	TRBV11-3	.	TGTGCCAGCAGCTTCGGGACTAGCGGAGAGGGCCAGGAGCAGTTCTTC	CASSFGTSGEGQEQFF
TRBJ1-4	.	TRBV11-2	.	TGTGCCAGCAGCTTACAGGCCAGATCAACTAATGAAAAACTGTTTTTT	CASSLQARSTNEKLFF
TRBJ2-3	.	TRBV19	.	TGTGCCAGTAGTAGCATTAAGCCCCCATTATCAGATACGCAGTATTTT	CASSSIKPPLSDTQYF
TRBJ2-7	TRBD2	TRBV6-5	few	TGTGCCAGCAGTTACTCGAGGGGACTAGCGGGATACGAGCAGTACTTC	CASSYSRGLAGYEQYF
TRBJ2-3	.	TRBV15	.	TGTGCCACCAGCAGGGATCGGGGCACAGATACGCAGTATTTT	CATSRDRGTDTQYF
TRBJ2-2	.	TRBV7-3	.	TGTGCCAGCAGCCTCTCCACCGGGGAGCTGTTTTTT	CASSLSTGELFF
TRBJ2-5	TRBD2	TRBV19	.	TGTGCCAGTAGTAGCCTAGCGGGGGGCCGGGAGACCCAGTACTTC	CASSSLAGGRETQYF
TRBJ1-4	.	TRBV7-9	.	TGTGCCAGCAGCTTAGAGGGCCCCAGGGCCCGCGAAAAACTGTTTTTT	CASSLEGPRAREKLFF
TRBJ1-1	.	TRBV5-4	.	TGTGCCAGCAGCTTGGGACAGGCACCAAACACTGAAGCTTTCTTT	CASSLGQAPNTEAFF
TRBJ2-7	TRBD1	TRBV6-4	few	TGTGCCAGCAGTAAAGGGACAGGGGGAACCTACGAGCAGTACTTC	CASSKGTGGTYEQYF
TRBJ1-2	.	TRBV10-3	.	TGTGCCATCAGTGAGTCGACGGGCAGGGGCAACTATGGCTACACCTTC	CAISESTGRGNYGYTF
TRBJ1-5	.	TRBV11-2	.	TGTGCCAGCAGCTTAGGCCCAGGGTGGCCCCAGCATTTT	CASSLGPGWPQHF
TRBJ1-5	.	TRBV2	once	TGTGCCAGCAGTGTCGAGGGGGTGAGGAGCAATCAGCCCCAGCATTTT	CASSVEGVRSNQPQHF
TRBJ2-1	TRBD2	TRBV28	.	TGTGCCAGCAGTTTCGCGGGAGGAACCTACAATGAGCAGTTCTTC	CASSFAGGTYNEQFF
TRBJ2-7	.	TRBV6-6	.	TGTGCCAGCAGCAACGCAGGTCAGTCCTACGAGCAGTACTTC	CASSNAGQSYEQYF
TRBJ1-3	TRBD1	TRBV7-3	.	TGTGCCAGCAGCTTAGGGACAGGGGTAAACACCATATATTTT	CASSLGTGVNTIYF
TRBJ2-7	TRBD2	TRBV7-6	.	TGTGCCAGCAGCTTAGCCTCTAGCGGGGGGTACGAGCAGTACTTC	CASSLASSGGYEQYF
TRBJ1-3	.	TRBV29-1	.	TGCAGCGTGCATTCCCAAGGGGCAGGTTCAAACACCATATATTTT	CSVHSQGAGSNTIYF